This T cell receptor beta chain was recorded in a study of T-cell reconstitution after alpha-beta-depleted transplantation in children. The V end was cut by 4 bases, the J end by 4 bases, with 11 bases between. The CDR3 totals 13 residues. From germline, CDR1 is SGHTA and CDR2 FQGNSA. During its preparation, the TCRbeta library received unique molecular identifiers. TCRdb reprocessed the PCR reads with MiXCR, giving one entry per CDR3 protein. The data hold roughly 300,000 distinct CDR3 sequences, with 10% observed a single time. The rearrangement links TRBV7-2 to TRBJ2-7, with D hard to call. The sequence was collected from a human donor who donated a stem cell graft to a child with acute lymphoblastic leukemia. The material was PBMCs from the stem cell graft donor, obtained from the stem cell graft. CDR3 amino acids: CASSSPLRYEQYF. The CDR3 DNA sequence: TGTGCCAGCAGCTCCCCTCTTAGGTACGAGCAGTACTTC. The full variable domain, rest sourced from reference TRBV7-2 and TRBJ2-7, is GAGVSQSPSNKVTEKGKDVELRCDPISGHTALYWYRQSLGQGLEFLIYFQGNSAPDKSGLPSDRFSAERTGGSVSTLTIQRTQQEDSAVYLCASSSPLRYEQYFGPGTRLTVT.